This T cell receptor (beta chain) came from a study of blood T cell repertoires in COVID-19. Study as a whole: Sites across the United States, Italy and Spain contributed samples from acute and convalescent COVID-19. In each case, the material was cDNA or gDNA derived from T cells, B-cell-depleted T cells, or PBMCs.

Participants had their cohort set by participant-reported clinical history. A PCR-confirmed or clinician-diagnosed COVID-19 case had contacted exposed participants within 2 weeks of entry. Method: immunoSEQ multiplex PCR; TCRdb's copy keeps in-frame clones and lacks some. The data contain 270,000 or so clones, around 93% of them singletons. V was pared by 4 bases and J by 2 bases, with 14 bases between. The CDR3 loop spans 15 amino acids. Germline V lookup: CDR1 LGHNA, CDR2 YNFKEQ. Sequences were obtained from PBMCs or T cells enriched from blood (not recorded which). This receptor was taken from a man in his forties who had been exposed to COVID-19. V usage is TRBV4-2 and J usage is TRBJ1-2; D unclear. CDR3 in DNA: TGTGCCAGCAGCCCAGAACCCCGACTCAACTATGGCTACACCTTC. Its protein is CASSPEPRLNYGYTF.